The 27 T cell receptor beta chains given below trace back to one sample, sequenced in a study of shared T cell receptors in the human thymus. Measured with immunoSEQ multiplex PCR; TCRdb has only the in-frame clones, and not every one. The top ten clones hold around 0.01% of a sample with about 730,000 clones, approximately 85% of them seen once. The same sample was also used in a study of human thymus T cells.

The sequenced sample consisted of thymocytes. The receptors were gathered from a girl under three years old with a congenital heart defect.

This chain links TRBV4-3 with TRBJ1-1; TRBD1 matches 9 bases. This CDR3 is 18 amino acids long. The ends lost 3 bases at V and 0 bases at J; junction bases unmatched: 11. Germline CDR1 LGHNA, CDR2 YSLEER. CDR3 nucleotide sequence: TGCGCCAGCAGCCAGGCTTTGGGACAGGGAGACATGAACACTGAAGCTTTCTTT. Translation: CASSQALGQGDMNTEAFF.

CDR3 sequence (DNA): TGTGCCAGCAGGTACAGGGCCGAATCCTATGGCTACACCTTC. Protein: CASRYRAESYGYTF. This chain connects TRBV2 to TRBJ1-2; possible D gene TRBD1, 6 bases. The CDR3 extends over 14 amino acids. The germline V gene encodes CDR1 SNHLY and CDR2 FYNNEI. V was clipped by 6 bases and J by 4 bases, with 15 bases between them.

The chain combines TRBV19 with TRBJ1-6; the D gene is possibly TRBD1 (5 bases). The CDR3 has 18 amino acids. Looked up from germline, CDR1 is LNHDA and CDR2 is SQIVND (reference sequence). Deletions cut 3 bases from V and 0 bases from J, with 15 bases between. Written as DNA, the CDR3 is TGTGCCAGTAGTATCAGGGCCCAGGGTGGCTCCTATAATTCACCCCTCCACTTT. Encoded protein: CASSIRAQGGSYNSPLHF. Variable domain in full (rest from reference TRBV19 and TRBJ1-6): DGGITQSPKYLFRKEGQNVTLSCEQNLNHDAMYWYRQDPGQGLRLIYYSQIVNDFQKGDIAEGYSVSREKKESFPLTVTSAQKNPTAFYLCASSIRAQGGSYNSPLHFGNGTRLTVT.

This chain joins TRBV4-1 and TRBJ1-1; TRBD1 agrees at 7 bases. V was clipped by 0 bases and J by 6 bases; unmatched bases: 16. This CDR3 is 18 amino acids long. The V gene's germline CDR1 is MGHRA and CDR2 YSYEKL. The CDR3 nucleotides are TGCGCCAGCAGCCAAGATCCCCGGTTGGGACAGCTCGGCCCTGAAGCTTTCTTT. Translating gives CASSQDPRLGQLGPEAFF.

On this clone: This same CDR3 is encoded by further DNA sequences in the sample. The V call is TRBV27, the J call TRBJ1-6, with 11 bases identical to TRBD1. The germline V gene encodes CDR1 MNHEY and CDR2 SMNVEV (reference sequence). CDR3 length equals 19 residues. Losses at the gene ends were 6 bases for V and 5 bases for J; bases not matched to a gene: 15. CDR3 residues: CASRPGQGAPPRHNSPLHF. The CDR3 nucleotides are TGTGCCAGCAGGCCAGGACAGGGGGCCCCCCCTCGGCATAATTCACCCCTCCACTTT.

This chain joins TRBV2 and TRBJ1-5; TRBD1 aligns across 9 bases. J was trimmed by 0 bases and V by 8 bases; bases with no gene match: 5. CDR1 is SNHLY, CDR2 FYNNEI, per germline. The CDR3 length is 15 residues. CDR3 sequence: CASGDRAYSNQPQHF. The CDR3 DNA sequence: TGTGCCAGCGGGGACAGGGCCTATAGCAATCAGCCCCAGCATTTT. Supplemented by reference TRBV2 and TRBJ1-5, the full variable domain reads EPEVTQTPSHQVTQMGQEVILRCVPISNHLYFYWYRQILGQKVEFLVSFYNNEISEKSEIFDDQFSVERPDGSNFTLKIRSTKLEDSAMYFCASGDRAYSNQPQHFGDGTRLSIL.

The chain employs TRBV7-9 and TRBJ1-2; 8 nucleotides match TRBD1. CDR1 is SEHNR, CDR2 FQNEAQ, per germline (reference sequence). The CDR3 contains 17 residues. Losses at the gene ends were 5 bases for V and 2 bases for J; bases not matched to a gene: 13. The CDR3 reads CASSLLPVRQGNYGYTF. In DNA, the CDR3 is TGTGCCAGCAGCCTTTTACCCGTAAGACAGGGGAACTATGGCTACACCTTC. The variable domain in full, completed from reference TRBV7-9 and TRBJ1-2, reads DTGVSQNPRHKITKRGQNVTFRCDPISEHNRLYWYRQTLGQGPEFLTYFQNEAQLEKSRLLSDRFSAERPKGSFSTLEIQRTEQGDSAMYLCASSLLPVRQGNYGYTFGSGTRLTVV.

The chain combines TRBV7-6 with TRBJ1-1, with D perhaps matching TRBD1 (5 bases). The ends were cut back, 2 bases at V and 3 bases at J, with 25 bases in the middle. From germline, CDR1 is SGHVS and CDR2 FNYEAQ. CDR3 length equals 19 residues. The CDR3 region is CASSLRQTGTKNIHTEAFF. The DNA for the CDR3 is TGTGCCAGCAGCTTACGGCAGACGGGGACTAAAAATATTCACACTGAAGCTTTCTTT.

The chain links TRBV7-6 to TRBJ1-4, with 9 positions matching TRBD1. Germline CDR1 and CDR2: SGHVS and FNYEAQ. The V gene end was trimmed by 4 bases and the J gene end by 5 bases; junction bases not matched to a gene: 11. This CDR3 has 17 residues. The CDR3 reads CASSSGQGLSLNEKLFF. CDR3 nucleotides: TGTGCCAGCAGCTCAGGACAGGGGTTGTCTTTAAATGAAAAACTGTTTTTT.

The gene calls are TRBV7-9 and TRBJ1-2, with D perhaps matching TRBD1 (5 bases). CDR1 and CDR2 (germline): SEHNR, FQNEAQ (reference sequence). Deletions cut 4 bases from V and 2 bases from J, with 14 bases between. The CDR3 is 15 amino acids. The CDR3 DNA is TGTGCCAGCAGCTACCGACAGAAGCCAAACTATGGCTACACCTTC. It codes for CASSYRQKPNYGYTF.

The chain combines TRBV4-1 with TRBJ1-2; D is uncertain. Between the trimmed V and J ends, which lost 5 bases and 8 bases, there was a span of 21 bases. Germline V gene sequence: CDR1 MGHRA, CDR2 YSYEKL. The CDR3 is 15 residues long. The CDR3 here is CASSSTPDSRIGYTF. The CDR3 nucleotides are TGCGCCAGCAGCTCAACCCCGGACTCGAGGATCGGCTACACCTTC.

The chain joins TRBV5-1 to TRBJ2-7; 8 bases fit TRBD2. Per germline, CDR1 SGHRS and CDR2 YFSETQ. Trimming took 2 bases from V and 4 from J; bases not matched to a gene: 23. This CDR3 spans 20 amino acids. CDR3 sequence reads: CASSFSSEAPRLAGSYEQYF. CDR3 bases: TGCGCCAGCAGCTTCTCATCAGAGGCCCCCCGGCTAGCGGGCAGTTACGAGCAGTACTTC.

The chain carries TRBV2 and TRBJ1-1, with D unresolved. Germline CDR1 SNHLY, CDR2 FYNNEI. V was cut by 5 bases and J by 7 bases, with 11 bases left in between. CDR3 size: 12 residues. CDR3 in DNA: TGTGCCAGCAGTTCTCAGGCAGGTGAAGCTTTCTTT. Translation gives CASSSQAGEAFF.

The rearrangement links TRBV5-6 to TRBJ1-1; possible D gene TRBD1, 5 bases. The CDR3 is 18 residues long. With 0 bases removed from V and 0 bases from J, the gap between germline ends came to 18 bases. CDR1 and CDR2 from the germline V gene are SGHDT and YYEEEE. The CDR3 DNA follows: TGTGCCAGCAGCTTGGGAGGGACGGGGGGATGGATGAACACTGAAGCTTTCTTT. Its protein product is CASSLGGTGGWMNTEAFF.

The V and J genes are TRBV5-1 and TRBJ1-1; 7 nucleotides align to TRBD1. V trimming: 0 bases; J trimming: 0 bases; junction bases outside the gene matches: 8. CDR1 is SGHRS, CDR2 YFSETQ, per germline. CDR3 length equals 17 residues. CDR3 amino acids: CASSLATGQPMNTEAFF. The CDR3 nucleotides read TGCGCCAGCAGCTTGGCGACAGGGCAACCCATGAACACTGAAGCTTTCTTT. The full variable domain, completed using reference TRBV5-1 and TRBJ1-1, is KAGVTQTPRYLIKTRGQQVTLSCSPISGHRSVSWYQQTPGQGLQFLFEYFSETQRNKGNFPGRFSGRQFSNSRSEMNVSTLELGDSALYLCASSLATGQPMNTEAFFGQGTRLTVV.

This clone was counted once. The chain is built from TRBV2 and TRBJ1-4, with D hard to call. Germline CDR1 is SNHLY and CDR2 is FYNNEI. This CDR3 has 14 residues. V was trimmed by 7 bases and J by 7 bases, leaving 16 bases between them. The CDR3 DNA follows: TGTGCCAGCAACTTGACACCTGATCCTGAAAAACTGTTTTTT. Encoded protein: CASNLTPDPEKLFF.

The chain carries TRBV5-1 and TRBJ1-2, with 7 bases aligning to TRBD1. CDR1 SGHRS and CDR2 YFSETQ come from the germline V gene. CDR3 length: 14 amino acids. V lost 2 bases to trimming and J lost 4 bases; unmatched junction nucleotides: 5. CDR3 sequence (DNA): TGCGCCAGCAGCTTTGAACAGGGGACCTATGGCTACACCTTC. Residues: CASSFEQGTYGYTF.

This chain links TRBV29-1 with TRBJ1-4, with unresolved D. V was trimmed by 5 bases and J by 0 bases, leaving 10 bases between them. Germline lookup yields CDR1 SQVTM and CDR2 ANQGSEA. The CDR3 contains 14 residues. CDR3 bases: TGCAGCGTTCGGGAGATTGCAACTAATGAAAAACTGTTTTTT. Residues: CSVREIATNEKLFF. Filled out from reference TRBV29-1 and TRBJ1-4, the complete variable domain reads SAVISQKPSRDICQRGTSLTIQCQVDSQVTMMFWYRQQPGQSLTLIATANQGSEATYESGFVIDKFPISRPNLTFSTLTVSNMSPEDSSIYLCSVREIATNEKLFFGSGTQLSVL.

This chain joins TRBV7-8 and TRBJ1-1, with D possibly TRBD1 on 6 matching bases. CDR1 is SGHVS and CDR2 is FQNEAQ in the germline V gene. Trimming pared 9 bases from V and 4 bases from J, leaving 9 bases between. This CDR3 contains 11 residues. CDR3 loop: CASTGLTEAFF. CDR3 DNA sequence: TGTGCCAGTACAGGGCTCACTGAAGCTTTCTTT.

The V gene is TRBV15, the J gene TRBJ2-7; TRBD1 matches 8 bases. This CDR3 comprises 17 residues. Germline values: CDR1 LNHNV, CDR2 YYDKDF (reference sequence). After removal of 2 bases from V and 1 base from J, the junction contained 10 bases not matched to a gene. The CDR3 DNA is TGTGCCACCAGCAGAACCCCCCAGGGGGCTGGGTCCTACGAGCAGTACTTC. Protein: CATSRTPQGAGSYEQYF.

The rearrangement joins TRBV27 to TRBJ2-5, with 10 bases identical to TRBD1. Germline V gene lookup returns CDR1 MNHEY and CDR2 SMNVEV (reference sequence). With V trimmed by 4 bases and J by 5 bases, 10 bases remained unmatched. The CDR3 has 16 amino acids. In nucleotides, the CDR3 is TGTGCCAGCAGTTCGCAGACAGGGGGCAGGTGGGAGACCCAGTACTTC. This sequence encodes CASSSQTGGRWETQYF.

The CDR3 reads CASSFTENTGELFF. The CDR3 nucleotides read TGCGCCAGCAGCTTCACAGAGAACACCGGGGAGCTGTTTTTT. V usage is TRBV5-1 and J usage is TRBJ2-2; D is uncertain. Germline CDR1 SGHRS, CDR2 YFSETQ. The V gene lost 2 bases and the J gene lost 1 base, with 6 bases spanning the gap. This CDR3 contains 14 residues.

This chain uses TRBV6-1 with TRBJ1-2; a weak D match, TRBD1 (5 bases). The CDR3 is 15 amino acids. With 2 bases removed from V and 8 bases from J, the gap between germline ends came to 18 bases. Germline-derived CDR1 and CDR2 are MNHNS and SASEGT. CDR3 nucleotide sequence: TGTGCCAGCAGTGAATGGGCAGGGTTTTCAAACGGCTACACCTTC. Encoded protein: CASSEWAGFSNGYTF.

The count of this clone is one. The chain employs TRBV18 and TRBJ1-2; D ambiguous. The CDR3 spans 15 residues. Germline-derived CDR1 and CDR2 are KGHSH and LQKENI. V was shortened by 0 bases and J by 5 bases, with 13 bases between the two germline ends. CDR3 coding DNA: TGTGCCAGCTCACCACCCCCCCACGTCGGGTATGGCTACACCTTC. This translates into CASSPPPHVGYGYTF.

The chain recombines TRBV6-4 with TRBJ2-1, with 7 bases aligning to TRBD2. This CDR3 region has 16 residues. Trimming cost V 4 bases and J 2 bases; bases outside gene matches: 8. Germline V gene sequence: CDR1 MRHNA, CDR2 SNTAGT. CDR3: CASSGGGGSTYNEQFF. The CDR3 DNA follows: TGTGCCAGCAGTGGTGGCGGGGGTTCTACCTACAATGAGCAGTTCTTC.

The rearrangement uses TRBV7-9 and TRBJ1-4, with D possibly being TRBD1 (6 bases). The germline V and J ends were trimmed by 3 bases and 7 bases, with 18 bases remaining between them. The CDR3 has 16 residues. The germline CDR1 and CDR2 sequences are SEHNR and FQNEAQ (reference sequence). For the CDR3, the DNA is TGTGCCAGCAGCTTCGCCGACAGGCTCTGCGGTGAAAAACTGTTTTTT. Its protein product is CASSFADRLCGEKLFF.

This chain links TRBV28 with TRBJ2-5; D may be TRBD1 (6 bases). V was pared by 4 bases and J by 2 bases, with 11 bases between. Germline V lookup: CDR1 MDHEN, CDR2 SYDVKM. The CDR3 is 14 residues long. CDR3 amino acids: CASSSWDNQETQYF. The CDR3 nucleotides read TGTGCCAGCAGTTCGTGGGACAATCAAGAGACCCAGTACTTC.